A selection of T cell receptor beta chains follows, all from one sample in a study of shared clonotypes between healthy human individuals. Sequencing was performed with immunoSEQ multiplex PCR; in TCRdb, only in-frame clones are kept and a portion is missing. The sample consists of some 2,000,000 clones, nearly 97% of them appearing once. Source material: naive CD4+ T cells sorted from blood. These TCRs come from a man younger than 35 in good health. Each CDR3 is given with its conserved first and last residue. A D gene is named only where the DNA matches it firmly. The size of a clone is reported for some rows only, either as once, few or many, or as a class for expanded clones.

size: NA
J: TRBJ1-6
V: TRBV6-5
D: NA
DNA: TGTGCCAGCAGTCGAACAGCGCGTAATTCACCCCTCCACTTT
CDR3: CASSRTARNSPLHF

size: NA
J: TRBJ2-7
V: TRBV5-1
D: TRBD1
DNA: TGCGCCAGCAGCCCAGGACAGGCCGCCTACGAGCAGTACTTC
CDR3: CASSPGQAAYEQYF

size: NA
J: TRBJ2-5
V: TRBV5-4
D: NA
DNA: TGTGCCAGCAGCTTAGGTCAGCGGGAGACCCAGTACTTC
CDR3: CASSLGQRETQYF

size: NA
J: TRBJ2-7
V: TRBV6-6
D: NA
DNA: TGTGCCAGTCTCCGGGCACTCACCTACGAGCAGTACTTC
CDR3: CASLRALTYEQYF

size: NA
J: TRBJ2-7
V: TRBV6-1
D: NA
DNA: TGTGCCAGCAGCCCAAGCTACGAGCAGTACTTC
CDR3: CASSPSYEQYF

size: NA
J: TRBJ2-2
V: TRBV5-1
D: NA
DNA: TGCGCCAGCAGCTCAAGGACCGGGACTTCAAACACCGGGGAGCTGTTTTTT
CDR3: CASSSRTGTSNTGELFF

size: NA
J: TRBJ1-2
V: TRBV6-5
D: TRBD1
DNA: TGTGCCAGCAGGACCGGGACAGGGTCGCATGGCTACACCTTC
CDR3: CASRTGTGSHGYTF

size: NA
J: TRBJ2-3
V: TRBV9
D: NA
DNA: TGTGCCAGCAGCGTAGTCCTCGGTGCCGGCACAGATACGCAGTATTTT
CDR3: CASSVVLGAGTDTQYF

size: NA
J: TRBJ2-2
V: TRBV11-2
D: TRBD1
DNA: TGTGCCAGCAGCTCGGACAGGGCGGGCACCGGGGAGCTGTTTTTT
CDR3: CASSSDRAGTGELFF

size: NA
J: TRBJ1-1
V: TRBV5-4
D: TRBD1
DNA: TGTGCCAGCAGCCAAGGGACAGCAAACACTGAAGCTTTCTTT
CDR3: CASSQGTANTEAFF

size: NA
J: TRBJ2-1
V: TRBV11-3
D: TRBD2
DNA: TGTGCCAGCAGCCCTCAGACTAGCCTGCTGTACAATGAGCAGTTCTTC
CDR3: CASSPQTSLLYNEQFF

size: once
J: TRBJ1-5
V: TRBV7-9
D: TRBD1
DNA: TGTGCCAGCAGCTTAGCAGGACAGGGACCCCAGCATTTT
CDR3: CASSLAGQGPQHF

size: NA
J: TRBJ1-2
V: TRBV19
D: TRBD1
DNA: TGTGCCAGTAGTACTCAACATGGACAGGGCACCTATGGCTACACCTTC
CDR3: CASSTQHGQGTYGYTF

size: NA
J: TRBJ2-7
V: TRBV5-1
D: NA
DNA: TGCGCCAGCAGCTTGGCCGAGGGGCTAAAAAAAAATAAGGCCTACGAGCAGTACTTC
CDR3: CASSLAEGLKKNKAYEQYF

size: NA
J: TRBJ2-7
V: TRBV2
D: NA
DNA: TGTGCCAGCAGTGAGTATAAGAGTTCCTACGAGCAGTACTTC
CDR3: CASSEYKSSYEQYF

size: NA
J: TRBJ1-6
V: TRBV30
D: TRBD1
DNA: TGTGCCTGGATGCAGGACAGGTGGAACTATAATTCACCCCTCCACTTT
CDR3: CAWMQDRWNYNSPLHF

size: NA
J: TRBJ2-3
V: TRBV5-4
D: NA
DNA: TGTGCCAGCCGGCTCTGGGGTGGCCCAGATACGCAGTATTTT
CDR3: CASRLWGGPDTQYF

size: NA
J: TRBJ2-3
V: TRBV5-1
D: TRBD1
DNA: TGCGCCAGCAGCATTCCGGGACAGCTTACCTCTAGCACAGATACGCAGTATTTT
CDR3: CASSIPGQLTSSTDTQYF

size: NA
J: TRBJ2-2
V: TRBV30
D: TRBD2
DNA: TGTGCCTGGAGTAGACAGGCGGGAGGTAACACCGGGGAGCTGTTTTTT
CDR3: CAWSRQAGGNTGELFF

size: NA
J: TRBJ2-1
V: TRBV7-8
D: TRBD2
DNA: TGTGCCAGCAGCTTAGTAAGCGGGAGGGCCGACAATGAGCAGTTCTTC
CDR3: CASSLVSGRADNEQFF

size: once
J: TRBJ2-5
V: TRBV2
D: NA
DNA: TGTGCCAGCAGTGACACCGTCGGGGGGACCCAGTACTTC
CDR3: CASSDTVGGTQYF

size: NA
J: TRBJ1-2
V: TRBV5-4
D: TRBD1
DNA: TGTGCCAGCAGCTTAGACAGGGGAAAAGCTAACTATGGCTACACCTTC
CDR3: CASSLDRGKANYGYTF

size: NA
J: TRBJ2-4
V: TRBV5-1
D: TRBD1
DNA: TGCGCCAGCAGCATCGAAAAGACAGGGAGAGCCAAAAACATTCAGTACTTC
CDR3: CASSIEKTGRAKNIQYF

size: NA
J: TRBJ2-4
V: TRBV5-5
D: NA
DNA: TGTGCCAGCAGCTTGGGGGGTAGCGACCAAAACATTCAGTACTTC
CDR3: CASSLGGSDQNIQYF

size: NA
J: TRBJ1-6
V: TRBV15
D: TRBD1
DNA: TGTGCCACCAGCAGAGTGGGGACAGGTACACCCCTCCACTTT
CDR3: CATSRVGTGTPLHF

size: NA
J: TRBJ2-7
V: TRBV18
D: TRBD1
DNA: TGTGCCAGCTCTCCGGGACAGGAGGGTTACGAGCAGTACTTC
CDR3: CASSPGQEGYEQYF

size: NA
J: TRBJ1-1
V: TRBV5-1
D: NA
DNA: TGCGCCAGCAGCCCTGGACGGGGAGGCACTGAAGCTTTCTTT
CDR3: CASSPGRGGTEAFF

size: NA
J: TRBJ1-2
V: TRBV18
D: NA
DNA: TGTGCCAGCTCACCACCAGGCAGGAACTATGGCTACACCTTC
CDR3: CASSPPGRNYGYTF

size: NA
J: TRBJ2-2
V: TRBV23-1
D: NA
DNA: TGCGCCAGCAGTCAATCAGGGGCCGGGGAGCTGTTTTTT
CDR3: CASSQSGAGELFF

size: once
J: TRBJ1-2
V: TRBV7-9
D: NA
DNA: TGTGCCAGCAGCTGGGACGTTGGGGGCTACACCTTC
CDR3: CASSWDVGGYTF

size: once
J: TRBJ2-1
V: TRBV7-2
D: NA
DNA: TGTGCCAGCAGCTTAGGCTCTAGGGCCAGGTCCAATGAGCAGTTCTTC
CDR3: CASSLGSRARSNEQFF

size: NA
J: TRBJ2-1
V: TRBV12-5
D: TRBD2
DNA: TGTGCTAGTGTGTCCGGACTAGCGGGAGGGTATGAGCAGTTCTTC
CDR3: CASVSGLAGGYEQFF

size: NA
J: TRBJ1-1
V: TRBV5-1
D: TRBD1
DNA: TGCGCCAGCAGCTTGGGGACAGGGCTCATGAACACTGAAGCTTTCTTT
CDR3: CASSLGTGLMNTEAFF

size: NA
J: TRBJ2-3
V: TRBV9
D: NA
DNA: TGTGCCAGCAGCCCCTCGGGGGGCACAGCAGATACGCAGTATTTT
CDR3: CASSPSGGTADTQYF

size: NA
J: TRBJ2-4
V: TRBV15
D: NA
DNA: TGTGCCACCAGCAGACCCCCTAGCGTTGATTTGTACTTC
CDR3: CATSRPPSVDLYF

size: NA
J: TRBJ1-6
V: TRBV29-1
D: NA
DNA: TGCAGCGTTGTGGTGACGGGGAATTCACCCCTCCACTTT
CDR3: CSVVVTGNSPLHF

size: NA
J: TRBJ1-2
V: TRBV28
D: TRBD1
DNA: TGTGCCAGCAGTTTAACGCCCCGGGGACAGGGGGCGCATAACTATGGCTACACCTTC
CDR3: CASSLTPRGQGAHNYGYTF

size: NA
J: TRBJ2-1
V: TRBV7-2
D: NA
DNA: TGTGCCAGCAGCCGGACATTGAGCTCCTACAATGAGCAGTTCTTC
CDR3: CASSRTLSSYNEQFF

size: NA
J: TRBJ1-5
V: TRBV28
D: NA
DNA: TGTGCCAGCATCATAGGGGGGATGAGCAATCAGCCCCAGCATTTT
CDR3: CASIIGGMSNQPQHF

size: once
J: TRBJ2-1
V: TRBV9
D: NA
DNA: TGTGCCAGCAGCGTAGGAGTAGCTAACAATGAGCAGTTCTTC
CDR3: CASSVGVANNEQFF

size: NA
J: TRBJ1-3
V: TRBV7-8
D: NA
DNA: TGTGCCAGCAGCTTCCACAGAGGGGCCGGGAACACCATATATTTT
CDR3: CASSFHRGAGNTIYF

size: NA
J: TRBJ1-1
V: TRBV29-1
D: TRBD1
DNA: TGCAGCGCCCGGACAGGGGGCCTTACCATGAACACTGAAGCTTTCTTT
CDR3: CSARTGGLTMNTEAFF

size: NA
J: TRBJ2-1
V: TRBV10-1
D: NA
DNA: TGCGCCAGCAGTGACCCTCGGAGGCAGCAGTTCTTC
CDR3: CASSDPRRQQFF

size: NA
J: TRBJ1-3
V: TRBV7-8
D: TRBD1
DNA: TGTGCCAGCAGCTTGTACAGGGGCACGGACACCATATATTTT
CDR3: CASSLYRGTDTIYF

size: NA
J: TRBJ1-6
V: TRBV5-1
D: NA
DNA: TGCGCCAGCAGCCCTGGCACAGTAGGTAATTCACCCCTCCACTTT
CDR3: CASSPGTVGNSPLHF

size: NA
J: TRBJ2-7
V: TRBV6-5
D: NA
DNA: TGTGCCAGCAGTTACTCGAATCCCAGGGTCGGCGGCGAGCAGTACTTC
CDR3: CASSYSNPRVGGEQYF

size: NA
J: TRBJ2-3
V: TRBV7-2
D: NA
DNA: TGTGCCAGCAGCTTAGGGGGTTCGGCAGATACGCAGTATTTT
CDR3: CASSLGGSADTQYF

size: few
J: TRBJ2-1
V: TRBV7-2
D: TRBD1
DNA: TGTGCCAGCAGCCGGGACAGGGGCTCCTACAATGAGCAGTTCTTC
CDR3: CASSRDRGSYNEQFF

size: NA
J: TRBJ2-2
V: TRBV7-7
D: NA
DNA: TGTGCTAGCGGCCAAAGTACGATAAACACCGGGGAGCTGTTTTTT
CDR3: CASGQSTINTGELFF

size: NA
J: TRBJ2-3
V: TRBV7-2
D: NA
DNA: TGTGCCAGCAGCTTTAGTTACACAGATACGCAGTATTTT
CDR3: CASSFSYTDTQYF

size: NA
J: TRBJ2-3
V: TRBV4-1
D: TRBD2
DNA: TGCGCCAGCAGCCGAGCTGGTAGCGGGATGATAAGCACAGATACGCAGTATTTT
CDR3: CASSRAGSGMISTDTQYF

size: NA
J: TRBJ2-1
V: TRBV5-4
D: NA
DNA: TGTGCCAGCAGCTTGGGCCCGGAGCAGTTCTTC
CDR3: CASSLGPEQFF

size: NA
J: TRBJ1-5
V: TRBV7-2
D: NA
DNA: TGTGCCAGCAGCTTAGCAGGACAGCAGATTAATCAGCCCCAGCATTTT
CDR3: CASSLAGQQINQPQHF

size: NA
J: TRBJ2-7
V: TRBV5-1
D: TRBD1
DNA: TGCGCCAGCAGCCCGACTCCGACAGGGGCCGCCTACGAGCAGTACTTC
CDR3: CASSPTPTGAAYEQYF

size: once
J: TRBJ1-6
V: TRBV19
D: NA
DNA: TGTGCCAGTAGTATTCGAGGTACGAATTCACCCCTCCACTTT
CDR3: CASSIRGTNSPLHF

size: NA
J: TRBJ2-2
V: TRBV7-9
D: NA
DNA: TGTGCCAGCAGCTTACGGGCGGCCTTCCCCGCGAACACCGGGGAGCTGTTTTTT
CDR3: CASSLRAAFPANTGELFF